These T cell receptor beta chains were read from a single sample in a study of radiotherapy plus CTLA-4 blockade in lung cancer. Here immunoSEQ multiplex PCR was the method, and the copy in TCRdb shows in-frame clones only, minus some. The sample shows about 76,000 clones, 78% of them seen only once. The starting material was peripheral blood, obtained from a patient treated with radiotherapy plus ipilimumab. These receptors all stem from a human donor with non-small cell lung cancer whose response to radiotherapy plus ipilimumab could not be evaluated. Some clones in this sample may be carry-over from other donors' samples. Each CDR3 is given with its conserved first and last residue. A D gene is named only where the DNA matches it firmly. Size is stated for part of the rows, as once, few or many counts, or as a class when the clone is expanded.

15 | NA | TRBJ1-2 | TRBD1 | TRBV2 | CASSSSGTANYGYTF | TGTGCCAGCAGCAGCTCGGGGACAGCGAACTATGGCTACACCTTC
13 | NA | TRBJ2-5 | TRBD1 | TRBV5-6 | CASSRTGVETQYF | TGTGCCAGCAGCCGGACAGGGGTGGAGACCCAGTACTTC
11 | NA | TRBJ1-1 | NA | TRBV7-2 | CASSRGSEAFF | TGTGCCAGCAGCCGGGGGTCTGAAGCTTTCTTT
14 | once | TRBJ2-2 | NA | TRBV5-5 | CASRRGDRPGELFF | TGTGCCAGCAGACGGGGGGACAGGCCCGGGGAGCTGTTTTTT
15 | NA | TRBJ2-1 | NA | TRBV7-6 | CASSLEVWAGNEQFF | TGTGCCAGCAGCTTAGAGGTTTGGGCGGGCAATGAGCAGTTCTTC
12 | NA | TRBJ2-7 | NA | TRBV28 | CASSWGPYEQYF | TGTGCCAGCAGCTGGGGGCCCTACGAGCAGTACTTC
17 | NA | TRBJ2-1 | NA | TRBV19 | CASSSGAGAFSYNEQFF | TGTGCCAGTAGTAGCGGGGCGGGGGCCTTCTCCTACAATGAGCAGTTCTTC
14 | NA | TRBJ1-2 | NA | TRBV7-9 | CASSLVQGSDGYTF | TGTGCCAGCAGCCTCGTACAGGGCTCAGATGGCTACACCTTC
18 | NA | TRBJ2-3 | TRBD1 | TRBV5-4 | CASSSRIGGEGGTDTQYF | TGTGCCAGCAGCTCCCGAATAGGGGGCGAGGGTGGCACAGATACGCAGTATTTT
15 | NA | TRBJ2-3 | NA | TRBV9 | CASSAERDFTDTQYF | TGTGCCAGCAGCGCCGAACGGGACTTCACAGATACGCAGTATTTT
14 | once | TRBJ2-3 | NA | TRBV5-4 | CASSGPLPTDTQYF | TGTGCCAGCAGCGGGCCCCTCCCCACAGATACGCAGTATTTT
15 | NA | TRBJ2-7 | TRBD1 | TRBV5-1 | CASTPWGQGFYEQYF | TGCGCCAGCACGCCTTGGGGACAGGGGTTCTACGAGCAGTACTTC
16 | NA | TRBJ2-6 | NA | TRBV6-1 | CASSEQAPGGANVLTF | TGTGCCAGCAGTGAACAGGCCCCCGGTGGGGCCAACGTCCTGACTTTC
16 | NA | TRBJ1-1 | TRBD1 | TRBV10-3 | CAISEPGQGARTEAFF | TGTGCCATCAGTGAGCCTGGACAGGGGGCAAGGACTGAAGCTTTCTTT
12 | NA | TRBJ2-3 | NA | TRBV19 | CASSIGAYTQYF | TGTGCCAGTAGTATCGGAGCTTATACGCAGTATTTT
14 | NA | TRBJ1-2 | NA | TRBV7-9 | CASSLDSGDYGYTF | TGTGCCAGCAGCTTGGACAGCGGGGACTATGGCTACACCTTC
13 | NA | TRBJ1-2 | TRBD1 | TRBV9 | CAIDPGQPYGYTF | TGTGCCATCGATCCGGGACAGCCTTATGGCTACACCTTC
14 | NA | TRBJ2-7 | TRBD1 | TRBV5-1 | CASSAGQAAYEQYF | TGCGCCAGCAGCGCGGGACAGGCGGCCTACGAGCAGTACTTC
15 | few | TRBJ2-2 | NA | TRBV4-1 | CASSQGSFNTGELFF | TGCGCCAGCAGCCAAGGAAGCTTTAACACCGGGGAGCTGTTTTTT
15 | NA | TRBJ1-6 | TRBD1 | TRBV5-1 | CASSSGTGNNSPLHF | TGCGCCAGCAGCTCCGGGACAGGGAATAATTCACCCCTCCACTTT
17 | NA | TRBJ1-6 | TRBD1 | TRBV4-1 | CASSQESGDRGYSPLHF | TGCGCCAGCAGCCAAGAAAGCGGGGACAGGGGATATTCACCCCTCCACTTT
15 | NA | TRBJ1-2 | NA | TRBV6-5 | CASSSPKRVGYGYTF | TGTGCCAGCAGTTCCCCGAAACGGGTGGGTTATGGCTACACCTTC
15 | NA | TRBJ2-1 | NA | TRBV6-1 | CASSEGLYAYNEQFF | TGTGCCAGCAGTGAGGGGCTATACGCCTACAATGAGCAGTTCTTC
17 | NA | TRBJ2-3 | TRBD2 | TRBV7-2 | CASSLGLAGYRTDTQYF | TGTGCCAGCAGCTTAGGGCTAGCGGGGTACCGCACAGATACGCAGTATTTT
18 | NA | TRBJ1-6 | TRBD1 | TRBV19 | CASSIGGASGQGGSPLHF | TGTGCCAGTAGTATAGGGGGTGCATCAGGACAGGGAGGATCACCCCTCCACTTT
17 | few | TRBJ2-4 | NA | TRBV4-1 | CASSQGPSEGAKNIQYF | TGCGCCAGCAGCCAAGGGCCTAGCGAGGGAGCCAAAAACATTCAGTACTTC
16 | NA | TRBJ1-2 | NA | TRBV4-1 | CASSRDRDNWNDGYTF | TGCGCCAGCAGCCGGGACCGGGACAATTGGAATGATGGCTACACCTTC
13 | once | TRBJ2-2 | TRBD1 | TRBV10-3 | CAIRGQGPQELFF | TGTGCCATCAGGGGACAGGGACCCCAAGAGCTGTTTTTT
15 | NA | TRBJ1-5 | NA | TRBV2 | CASSPQGLSNQPQHF | TGTGCCAGCAGTCCCCAGGGTCTTAGCAATCAGCCCCAGCATTTT
13 | NA | TRBJ2-5 | NA | TRBV10-2 | CASRAPGGETQYF | TGCGCCAGCAGAGCTCCCGGAGGGGAGACCCAGTACTTC
16 | NA | TRBJ1-2 | NA | TRBV25-1 | CASSEREGRGDYGYTF | TGTGCCAGCAGTGAAAGGGAGGGCAGGGGCGACTATGGCTACACCTTC
15 | NA | TRBJ1-1 | NA | TRBV6-1 | CASSPRQTMNTEAFF | TGTGCCAGCAGTCCCCGACAGACCATGAACACTGAAGCTTTCTTT
13 | NA | TRBJ1-2 | TRBD1 | TRBV15 | CATSRDRGHGYTF | TGTGCCACCAGCAGGGACAGGGGGCATGGCTACACCTTC
16 | once | TRBJ1-5 | TRBD1 | TRBV28 | CASSFGTGRSNQPQHF | TGTGCCAGCAGCTTTGGGACAGGACGTAGCAATCAGCCCCAGCATTTT
16 | NA | TRBJ2-1 | TRBD1 | TRBV9 | CASSLSQGRDYNEQFF | TGTGCCAGCAGCCTTTCACAGGGGAGAGATTACAATGAGCAGTTCTTC
12 | NA | TRBJ1-1 | NA | TRBV28 | CASRPSAAEAFF | TGTGCCAGCAGGCCCTCCGCGGCTGAAGCTTTCTTT
15 | NA | TRBJ2-7 | NA | TRBV7-9 | CASSPGLLQPVEQYF | TGTGCCAGCAGCCCCGGACTACTCCAACCGGTGGAGCAGTACTTC
19 | NA | TRBJ1-6 | TRBD1 | TRBV28 | CATSIQGGYFGALDSPLHF | TGTGCCACCTCTATACAGGGGGGTTACTTCGGCGCACTGGATTCACCCCTCCACTTT
16 | NA | TRBJ2-6 | NA | TRBV19 | CASKFIGGAGANVLTF | TGTGCCAGTAAATTTATCGGCGGGGCTGGGGCCAACGTCCTGACTTTC
16 | NA | TRBJ1-1 | NA | TRBV15 | CATSRDFWDGGTEAFF | TGTGCCACCAGCAGAGACTTTTGGGACGGGGGGACTGAAGCTTTCTTT
14 | NA | TRBJ2-7 | TRBD1 | TRBV2 | CASSESTGGNEQYF | TGTGCCAGCAGTGAATCGACAGGGGGGAACGAGCAGTACTTC
16 | few | TRBJ2-5 | TRBD2 | TRBV28 | CASSSLAGGRQETQYF | TGTGCCAGCAGTTCCCTAGCGGGGGGGAGACAAGAGACCCAGTACTTC
14 | NA | TRBJ2-1 | TRBD2 | TRBV9 | CASSPPGGYNEQFF | TGTGCCAGCAGCCCCCCGGGGGGTTACAATGAGCAGTTCTTC
12 | NA | TRBJ2-7 | NA | TRBV6-6 | CASSPGAYEQYF | TGTGCCAGCAGTCCGGGAGCCTACGAGCAGTACTTC
16 | NA | TRBJ2-7 | TRBD2 | TRBV14 | CASSQGTSGDPYEQYF | TGTGCCAGCAGCCAAGGGACTAGCGGGGACCCCTACGAGCAGTACTTC
17 | NA | TRBJ2-1 | TRBD2 | TRBV5-4 | CASSSGPSGDTYNEQFF | TGTGCCAGCAGCTCGGGCCCTAGCGGGGATACCTACAATGAGCAGTTCTTC
15 | NA | TRBJ1-1 | TRBD1 | TRBV28 | CASSLPGQGKGEAFF | TGTGCCAGCAGTTTACCGGGACAGGGTAAGGGTGAAGCTTTCTTT
17 | few | TRBJ2-5 | TRBD2 | TRBV7-2 | CASSSQPPGTSGGPNYF | TGTGCCAGCAGCTCCCAACCCCCAGGGACTAGCGGGGGGCCCAACTACTTC
13 | NA | TRBJ1-5 | NA | TRBV5-6 | CASSFGSNQPQHF | TGTGCCAGCAGCTTTGGTAGTAATCAGCCCCAGCATTTT